This TCR beta chain originates from a study of T cell responses to AZD1222 COVID-19 vaccine. Findings and limits, study-wide: Researchers report vaccine-associated CD4 TCRs spanning spike, with dominance at 160-218 and 743-854. Spike-specific TCR breadth rose after two AZD1222 doses, and depth rose as well.

The protocol was immunoSEQ multiplex PCR, while the TCRdb copy is restricted to in-frame clones and leaves out a portion. The table has 100,000 to 120,000 clones, around 80% seen once. This CDR3 comprises 18 residues. Germline V CDR1 and CDR2: LGHNA, YSLEER. Losses at the gene ends were 3 bases for V and 0 bases for J; bases not matched to a gene: 7. Remarks on this clone: The antigen remains undetermined.

Here the sequenced sample was peripheral blood, taken on day 0 of AZD1222 vaccination. The source of this sequence is an adult in good health. This chain links TRBV4-3 with TRBJ2-6; 8 nucleotides line up with TRBD1. Here the CDR3 DNA reads TGCGCCAGCAGCCACTCGACAGGGGACAACTCTGGGGCCAACGTCCTGACTTTC. It is translated as CASSHSTGDNSGANVLTF.